This paragraph reports one TCR beta chain. Its antigen is undetermined. PCR amplification relied on 60 Vbeta primers (plus 13 Jbeta primers). Clones were read by immunoSEQ multiplex PCR, and TCRdb kept only the in-frame ones, dropping some. The data hold 250,000 to 350,000 clones, with around 66% observed a single time. The sample belongs to a study of cytomegalovirus exposure and HLA in healthy donors. The donors, nominally healthy at sampling, likely had unrecorded immune exposures. CDR1 KGHSH and CDR2 LQKENI come from the germline V gene. Germline trimming cut 6 bases from V and 3 bases from J; bases unmatched to any gene: 4. The CDR3 is 13 residues long. Study results and limitations: Later analysis identified a missense DCLRE1C variant that was linked to TCR beta V- and J-gene trimming.

This rearrangement joins TRBV18 to TRBJ2-7; TRBD2 aligns across 8 bases. This receptor was obtained from a female donor in good health and CMV-seronegative. The sequenced material came from PBMCs. The CDR3 DNA reads as TGTGCCAGCTCGGCCGGGACTAGCTACGAGCAGTACTTC. Amino acid sequence: CASSAGTSYEQYF.